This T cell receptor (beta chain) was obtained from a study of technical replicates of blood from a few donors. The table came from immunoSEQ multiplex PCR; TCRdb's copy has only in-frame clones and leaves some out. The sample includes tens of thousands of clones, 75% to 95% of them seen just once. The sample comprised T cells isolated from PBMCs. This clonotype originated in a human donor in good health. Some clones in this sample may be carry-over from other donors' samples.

Here the CDR3 reads CASSFQGLSGELFF. The DNA for the CDR3 is TGTGCCAGCAGCTTTCAGGGTCTTTCCGGGGAGCTGTTTTTT. The chain uses TRBV5-6 and TRBJ2-2; D may be TRBD1 (5 bases). Germline CDR1 is SGHDT and CDR2 is YYEEEE. The CDR3 has 14 residues. Deletions cut 2 bases from V and 6 bases from J, with 11 bases between.